Listed below are T cell receptor beta chains from one sample, sequenced in a study of cytomegalovirus exposure and HLA in healthy donors. TCRdb's table, derived via immunoSEQ multiplex PCR, lists solely in-frame clones and lacks some. This sample has 150,000 to 200,000 clones, with around 84% found just once. Sequences were obtained from PBMCs. The receptors derive from a man aged 18-30 years in good health and CMV-seronegative. Each CDR3 is given with its conserved first and last residue. The order of the fields is V gene, clone size, J gene, D gene, CDR3 DNA, CDR3 protein. D genes are given only for firm matches. Clone size, where shown, is once, few, many, or a class for clones that have expanded.

TRBV4-1	NA	TRBJ2-7	TRBD1	TGCGCCAGCAGCCGACAGGGGGGCGAGCAGTACTTC	CASSRQGGEQYF
TRBV7-9	NA	TRBJ1-4	TRBD1	TGTGCCAGCAGCCCAAGGACAGGGTTTAATGAAAAACTGTTTTTT	CASSPRTGFNEKLFF
TRBV9	NA	TRBJ1-4	NA	TGTGCCAGCAGCGGAGGGAGGGGTGCAACTAATGAAAAACTGTTTTTT	CASSGGRGATNEKLFF
TRBV5-4	NA	TRBJ2-7	NA	TGTGCCAGCAGCTTGGTCGCAGGGGCGTCTTATGAGCAGTACTTC	CASSLVAGASYEQYF
TRBV28	NA	TRBJ1-1	NA	TGTGCCAGCAGCCCGACGGAGTACACTGAAGCTTTCTTT	CASSPTEYTEAFF
TRBV7-9	NA	TRBJ1-1	TRBD1	TGTGCCAGCAGCTTAGCGCGGGACAGTGAAGCTTTCTTT	CASSLARDSEAFF
TRBV7-6	once	TRBJ1-3	TRBD1	TGTGCCAGCAGCCGGGGGGACAGGGGGAAGAGTACTGGAAACACCATATATTTT	CASSRGDRGKSTGNTIYF
TRBV28	NA	TRBJ1-1	NA	TGTGCCAGCAGTTTACAGGGATTTGCTGAAGCTTTCTTT	CASSLQGFAEAFF
TRBV6-6	NA	TRBJ2-7	NA	TGTGCCAGCACCAACTCCCAGGGGGGAACCTACGAGCAGTACTTC	CASTNSQGGTYEQYF
TRBV28	once	TRBJ1-1	NA	TGTGCCAGCAGTATAGGACAGAGTGAAGCTTTCTTT	CASSIGQSEAFF
TRBV25-1	once	TRBJ2-2	NA	TGTGCCAGCAGTGACTTAACAGGACACCCACCGAACACCGGGGAGCTGTTTTTT	CASSDLTGHPPNTGELFF
TRBV4-3	once	TRBJ2-7	NA	TGCGCCAGCAGCCAACAATCCGGGACTCCCTCCTACGAGCAGTACTTC	CASSQQSGTPSYEQYF
TRBV6-5	NA	TRBJ2-7	NA	TGTGCCAGCAGGTCCCGCACGAAAACTTCCTACGAGCAGTACTTC	CASRSRTKTSYEQYF
TRBV29-1	NA	TRBJ2-3	TRBD2	TGCAGCGTTGATGGAGGGGCGGCCTCGGGACTAATCGGTACAGATACGCAGTATTTT	CSVDGGAASGLIGTDTQYF
TRBV27	NA	TRBJ1-2	TRBD1	TGTGCCAGCAGTCTACACCCTAGGACAGGGATTGGCTACACCTTC	CASSLHPRTGIGYTF
TRBV2	NA	TRBJ1-4	NA	TGTGCCAGCAGTGAACCTGGCCCACTGACATATAATGAAAAACTGTTTTTT	CASSEPGPLTYNEKLFF
TRBV15	once	TRBJ2-1	NA	TGTGCCACCAGCAGAGATAAGAAAGGGGTCGGTGAGCAGTTCTTC	CATSRDKKGVGEQFF
TRBV2	NA	TRBJ2-5	TRBD2	TGTGCCAGCAGTGGGGAGCGGGGGATCCAAGAGACCCAGTACTTC	CASSGERGIQETQYF
TRBV9	NA	TRBJ2-1	NA	TGTGCCAGCAGCGGTCAGCGCGCTAGCCTTGGTAATGAGCAGTTCTTC	CASSGQRASLGNEQFF
TRBV28	NA	TRBJ2-1	TRBD2	TGTGCCAGCAGTTTTGCGGGAGGGCCCTTAGGGGATGAGCAGTTCTTC	CASSFAGGPLGDEQFF
TRBV9	NA	TRBJ2-3	TRBD2	TGTGCCAGCAGCGGACTAGCGGGAGACGCAGATACGCAGTATTTT	CASSGLAGDADTQYF
TRBV27	NA	TRBJ2-5	TRBD2	TGTGCCAGCAGTTTATCCGGGACTAGTAAGACCCAGTACTTC	CASSLSGTSKTQYF
TRBV18	NA	TRBJ2-7	TRBD2	TGTGCCAGCTCACCGGCTCCTAGCGGGAGTTTCGGGTACGAGCAGTACTTC	CASSPAPSGSFGYEQYF
TRBV6-1	NA	TRBJ1-5	NA	TGTGCCAGCAGTGAAGTCTCGAGGAGCAATCAGCCCCAGCATTTT	CASSEVSRSNQPQHF
TRBV2	NA	TRBJ2-5	NA	TGTGCCAGCAGTGAAGCTGGTCAGGGTGGTGAGACCCAGTACTTC	CASSEAGQGGETQYF
TRBV6-5	NA	TRBJ2-2	NA	TGTGCCAGCACTCGGGTCTCGAACACCGGGGAGCTGTTTTTT	CASTRVSNTGELFF
TRBV10-1	NA	TRBJ1-5	NA	TGCGCCAGCAGTGAGTTGGGGAGAGCGAATAGCAATCAGCCCCAGCATTTT	CASSELGRANSNQPQHF
TRBV7-9	NA	TRBJ2-7	TRBD1	TGTGCCAGCAGCTTCAGGGGGACCTACGAGCAGTACTTC	CASSFRGTYEQYF
TRBV28	NA	TRBJ1-5	NA	TGTGCCAGCAGGGCGACAGGTCCTAGCAATCAGCCCCAGCATTTT	CASRATGPSNQPQHF
TRBV29-1	NA	TRBJ2-5	TRBD2	TGCAGCGTTGAAGATCTCTCCCGGCGGGGGGTGGAGACCCAGTACTTC	CSVEDLSRRGVETQYF
TRBV5-1	NA	TRBJ2-7	TRBD1	TGCGCCAGCAGCTCTGACAGGGGGGGCTACGAGCAGTACTTC	CASSSDRGGYEQYF
TRBV5-5	NA	TRBJ2-3	TRBD2	TGTGCCAGCAGCATAGGGACTAGCGAAACAGATACGCAGTATTTT	CASSIGTSETDTQYF
TRBV11-3	NA	TRBJ2-1	TRBD1	TGTGCCAGCAGCCCGGACAGGGACAATGAGCAGTTCTTC	CASSPDRDNEQFF
TRBV4-1	NA	TRBJ1-5	TRBD1	TGCGCCAGCAGCCTAGGGACAGGCGCTAATCAGCCCCAGCATTTT	CASSLGTGANQPQHF
TRBV5-6	few	TRBJ2-2	TRBD2	TGTGCCAGCAGCTTGGTCCAGCGGGAGTCCGGGGAGCTGTTTTTT	CASSLVQRESGELFF
TRBV19	NA	TRBJ1-4	NA	TGTGCCAGTAGTATAGGCCAGACAACTAATGAAAAACTGTTTTTT	CASSIGQTTNEKLFF
TRBV6-1	NA	TRBJ2-7	NA	TGTGCCAGCAGGGGGAGCTCCTACGAGCAGTACTTC	CASRGSSYEQYF
TRBV7-6	NA	TRBJ2-7	TRBD2	TGTGCCAGCAGCTCGGGACTAGCGGGAGGGCCGGGCGAGCAGTACTTC	CASSSGLAGGPGEQYF
TRBV2	few	TRBJ1-1	NA	NA	CASILGQNTEAFF
TRBV2	NA	TRBJ1-6	NA	TGTGCCAGCAGGTTCGGGAGAAATTCACCCCTCCACTTT	CASRFGRNSPLHF
TRBV28	NA	TRBJ1-2	TRBD1	TGTGCCAGCAGTTTAGCAGGGGGCGCCGGCTATGGCTACACCTTC	CASSLAGGAGYGYTF
TRBV30	NA	TRBJ1-5	NA	TGTGCCTGGAGTGATAACAGGGTCAATCAGCCCCAGCATTTT	CAWSDNRVNQPQHF